This passage covers 15 T cell receptor beta chains from one sample sequenced in a study of cytomegalovirus exposure and HLA in healthy donors. The PCR used 60 Vbeta and 13 Jbeta primers. TCRdb's table, derived via immunoSEQ multiplex PCR, lists solely in-frame clones and lacks some. The sample records around 210,000 clones, roughly 73% being singletons. Sequenced input: PBMCs. These TCRs come from a boy aged 5-17 years in good health and CMV-seronegative.

V and J are TRBV5-6 and TRBJ2-3, with a tentative D call TRBD2 (6 bases). The CDR3 is 16 amino acids. Looked up from germline, CDR1 is SGHDT and CDR2 is YYEEEE. Trimming removed 4 bases from V and 4 bases from J, with 19 bases in between. CDR3 nucleotide sequence: TGTGCCAGCAGCCCCGGGGGACCAACTGCGGCAGATACGCAGTATTTT. This gives the protein CASSPGGPTAADTQYF.

This clone has only one observation. The CDR3 spells CASSPGTAYGYTF. The CDR3 bases are TGTGCCAGCAGCCCGGGGACAGCCTATGGCTACACCTTC. This chain joins TRBV13 and TRBJ1-2; 7 bases match TRBD1. In germline, CDR1 is PRHDT, CDR2 FYEKMQ (reference sequence). The CDR3 spans 13 residues. J lost 4 bases, V lost 5 bases, and 4 bases had no gene match. The entire variable domain, with the rest obtained from reference TRBV13 and TRBJ1-2, is as follows: AAGVIQSPRHLIKEKRETATLKCYPIPRHDTVYWYQQGPGQDPQFLISFYEKMQSDKGSIPDRFSAQQFSDYHSELNMSSLELGDSALYFCASSPGTAYGYTFGSGTRLTVV.

This clone was detected ten times or more. This rearrangement joins TRBV29-1 to TRBJ1-1, with unresolved D. The length of the CDR3 is 13 residues. Between the trimmed V and J ends, which lost 8 bases and 1 base, there was a span of 14 bases. Germline CDR1 is SQVTM and CDR2 is ANQGSEA. CDR3 residues: CSTNGPSNTEAFF. In nucleotides, the CDR3 is TGCAGCACAAATGGGCCCTCGAACACTGAAGCTTTCTTT.

This sequence joins TRBV2 and TRBJ1-1; 8 bases fit TRBD1. J gave up 6 bases and V 7 bases, and 22 bases lay outside the gene matches. The germline V gene has CDR1 SNHLY and CDR2 FYNNEI. The CDR3 consists of 18 residues. The CDR3 DNA sequence: TGTGCCAGCAATGGAGGACAGGGCCTTTTTACTACCGGCGCTGAAGCTTTCTTT. Translating gives CASNGGQGLFTTGAEAFF.

V and J are TRBV11-1 and TRBJ2-6; D might be TRBD2 (6 bases). Germline CDR1 SGHAT, CDR2 FQDESV (reference sequence). Trimming stripped 5 bases from V and 4 bases from J, with 18 bases between. This CDR3 has 17 amino acids. CDR3 in DNA: TGTGCCAGCAGCCTACGGGGGTTGGGGTCCGGGGCCAACGTCCTGACTTTC. It codes for CASSLRGLGSGANVLTF.

This clone turned up a few times. J is TRBJ2-1 and V is TRBV2; maybe TRBD2 (5 bases). The CDR3 totals 11 residues. V was pared by 7 bases and J by 9 bases, with 10 bases between. Germline V gene lookup returns CDR1 SNHLY and CDR2 FYNNEI. CDR3 DNA: TGTGCCAGCATCCTCGAGGGTGAGCAGTTCTTC. This gives the protein CASILEGEQFF.

This clone was seen only a few times. The chain combines TRBV13 with TRBJ1-1; D is ambiguous. CDR3 length: 13 residues. CDR1 and CDR2 from the germline V gene are PRHDT and FYEKMQ (reference sequence). The ends were cut back, 5 bases at V and 0 bases at J, with 7 bases in the middle. The CDR3 protein is CASSRSMNTEAFF. DNA of the CDR3: TGTGCCAGCAGCCGAAGCATGAACACTGAAGCTTTCTTT.

The genes are TRBV30 and TRBJ2-5, with 9 bases aligning to TRBD1. This CDR3 is 15 amino acids long. The V gene's germline CDR1 is GTSNPN and CDR2 SVGIG (reference sequence). V shed 3 bases, J shed 2 bases, and the junction held 7 bases outside the gene matches. Here the CDR3 DNA reads TGTGCCTGGAGGAGAGGACAGGGGCCTCAAGAGACCCAGTACTTC. It specifies CAWRRGQGPQETQYF.

The rearrangement links TRBV12-5 to TRBJ1-5; 11 nucleotides match TRBD1. Germline V gene data show CDR1 as LGHNT and CDR2 as FRNRAP. There are 16 residues in the CDR3. The J segment lost 4 bases and the V segment lost 4 bases, leaving 6 bases of the junction unmatched. The chain's CDR3 is CASGSGQGAVNQPQHF. The CDR3 coding sequence is TGTGCTAGTGGTTCAGGACAGGGGGCGGTTAATCAGCCCCAGCATTTT.

A note on this clone: The sample contains more than one DNA sequence encoding this CDR3. CDR3 in DNA: TGCAGTGCTAGAACAGGCTACGAGCAGTACTTC. As protein: CSARTGYEQYF. The chain employs TRBV20-1 and TRBJ2-7, with D perhaps TRBD1 (5 bases). Germline V gene lookup returns CDR1 DFQATT and CDR2 SNEGSKA (reference sequence). CDR3 length: 11 residues. Trimming removed 2 bases from V and 3 bases from J, with 5 bases in between.

CDR3 sequence reads: CASSFERWEQFF. The CDR3 coding sequence is TGTGCCAGCAGCTTCGAGCGCTGGGAGCAGTTCTTC. The V and J genes are TRBV5-4 and TRBJ2-1; D is ambiguous. The CDR3 is 12 residues long. The V gene lost 2 bases and the J gene lost 10 bases, with 10 bases spanning the gap. CDR1 is SGHNT, CDR2 YYREEE, per germline (reference sequence).

The chain employs TRBV27 and TRBJ2-7, with D tentatively TRBD2 (6 bases). The CDR3 extends over 13 amino acids. Germline V gene lookup returns CDR1 MNHEY and CDR2 SMNVEV (reference sequence). Trimming cost V 0 bases and J 4 bases, with 7 bases left between them. This chain's CDR3 is CASSLSGGYEQYF. The DNA for the CDR3 is TGTGCCAGCAGTTTATCGGGGGGATACGAGCAGTACTTC.

V usage is TRBV2 and J usage is TRBJ1-2, with D uncertain. Trimming cost V 4 bases and J 6 bases, with 15 bases left between them. The V gene's germline CDR1 is SNHLY and CDR2 FYNNEI. This CDR3 spans 14 amino acids. CDR3 sequence: CASSGNPPYHGYTF. The DNA of the CDR3 is TGTGCCAGCAGTGGAAACCCCCCCTACCATGGCTACACCTTC.

This chain connects TRBV5-1 to TRBJ2-3; no clear D gene. Germline values: CDR1 SGHRS, CDR2 YFSETQ. V was shortened by 0 bases and J by 0 bases, with 5 bases between the two germline ends. The CDR3 spans 14 residues. CDR3 sequence: CASSLDSSTDTQYF. The CDR3 bases are TGCGCCAGCAGCTTGGATTCTAGCACAGATACGCAGTATTTT.

The sample holds a few counts of this clone. The chain links TRBV27 to TRBJ1-2; 9 bases map to TRBD1. V lost 5 bases, J lost 4 bases, and 14 bases stayed unmatched. Germline V gives CDR1 MNHEY, CDR2 SMNVEV (reference sequence). This CDR3 is 17 amino acids long. DNA of the CDR3: TGTGCCAGCAGTCCGCCCCTCGACAGGGGGAGGGGCTATGGCTACACCTTC. It encodes CASSPPLDRGRGYGYTF.